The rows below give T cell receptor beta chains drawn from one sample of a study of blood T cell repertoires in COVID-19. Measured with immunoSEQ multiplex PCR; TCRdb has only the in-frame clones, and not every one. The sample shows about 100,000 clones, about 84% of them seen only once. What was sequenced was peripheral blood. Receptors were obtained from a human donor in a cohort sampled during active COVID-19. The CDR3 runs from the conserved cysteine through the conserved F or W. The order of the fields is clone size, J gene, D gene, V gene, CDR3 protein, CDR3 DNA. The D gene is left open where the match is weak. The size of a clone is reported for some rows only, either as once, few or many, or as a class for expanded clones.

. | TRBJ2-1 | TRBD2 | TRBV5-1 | CASSYSGKTYNEQFF | TGCGCCAGCAGCTATAGCGGGAAGACCTACAATGAGCAGTTCTTC
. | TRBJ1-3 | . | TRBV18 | CASSPPAKKNTIYF | TGTGCCAGCTCACCACCGGCAAAGAAAAACACCATATATTTT
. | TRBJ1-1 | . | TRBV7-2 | CASSIRGNTEAFF | TGTGCCAGCAGCATCAGGGGGAACACTGAAGCTTTCTTT
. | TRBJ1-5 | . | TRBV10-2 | CASSELGARDQPQHF | TGCGCCAGCAGTGAGTTGGGGGCGCGGGATCAGCCCCAGCATTTT
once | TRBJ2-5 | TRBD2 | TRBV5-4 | CASSPGLAGVETQYF | TGTGCCAGCAGCCCCGGACTAGCGGGGGTAGAGACCCAGTACTTC
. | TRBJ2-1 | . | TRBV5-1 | CASSFTGSGNEQFF | TGCGCCAGCAGCTTTACAGGGTCCGGGAATGAGCAGTTCTTC
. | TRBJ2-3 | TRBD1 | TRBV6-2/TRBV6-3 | CASSSYAGTGFNTQYF | TGTGCCAGCAGCTCCTACGCCGGGACAGGGTTTAATACGCAGTATTTT
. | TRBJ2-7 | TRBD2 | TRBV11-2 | CASSFSGNSGEQYF | TGTGCCAGCAGCTTTAGCGGGAATTCTGGCGAGCAGTACTTC
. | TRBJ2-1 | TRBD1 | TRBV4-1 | CASSRTGAYNEQFF | TGCGCCAGCAGCCGGACAGGGGCCTACAATGAGCAGTTCTTC
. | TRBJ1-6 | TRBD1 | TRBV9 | CASSGQGDSSPLHF | TGTGCCAGCAGCGGACAGGGGGACAGCTCACCCCTCCACTTT
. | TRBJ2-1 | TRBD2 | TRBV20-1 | CSASLGIAGGNEQFF | TGCAGTGCTAGTTTGGGGATAGCGGGGGGCAATGAGCAGTTCTTC
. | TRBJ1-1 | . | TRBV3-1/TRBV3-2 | CASSQADTEAFF | TGTGCCAGCAGCCAAGCTGACACTGAAGCTTTCTTT
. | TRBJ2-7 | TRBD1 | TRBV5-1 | CASSLGVAGTAYEQYF | TGCGCCAGCAGCTTGGGGGTTGCCGGGACAGCCTACGAGCAGTACTTC
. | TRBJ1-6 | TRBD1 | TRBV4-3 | CASSQDERQGSYNSPLHF | TGCGCCAGCAGCCAAGACGAGAGACAGGGGTCCTATAATTCACCCCTCCACTTT
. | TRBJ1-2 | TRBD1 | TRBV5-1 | CASSLVQGQGYTF | TGCGCCAGCAGCTTGGTACAGGGGCAGGGCTACACCTTC
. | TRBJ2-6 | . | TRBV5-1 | CASSSPGAGANVLTF | TGCGCCAGCAGCTCCCCGGGGGCTGGGGCCAACGTCCTGACTTTC
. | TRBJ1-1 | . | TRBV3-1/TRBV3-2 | CASSQAGVMNTEAFF | TGTGCCAGCAGCCAAGCGGGGGTCATGAACACTGAAGCTTTCTTT
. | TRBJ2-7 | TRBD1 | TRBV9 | CASSRTTGPWEQYF | TGTGCCAGCAGCCGAACGACAGGGCCTTGGGAGCAGTACTTC
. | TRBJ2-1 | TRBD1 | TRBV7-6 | CASSLGGGTGFDEQFF | TGTGCCAGCAGCTTAGGAGGTGGGACAGGGTTCGATGAGCAGTTCTTC
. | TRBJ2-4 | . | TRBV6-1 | CASSEHTTKNIQYF | TGTGCCAGCAGTGAACACACTACCAAAAACATTCAGTACTTC
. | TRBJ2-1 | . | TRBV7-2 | CASSPGLNEQFF | TGTGCCAGCAGCCCGGGACTCAATGAGCAGTTCTTC
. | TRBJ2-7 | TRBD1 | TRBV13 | CASSLRQGYSYEQYF | TGTGCCAGCAGCTTGAGACAGGGGTACTCCTACGAGCAGTACTTC
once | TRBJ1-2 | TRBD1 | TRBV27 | CASGDRGQEFYGYTF | TGTGCCAGCGGGGACAGGGGGCAAGAATTCTATGGCTACACCTTC